Shown below are 20 T cell receptor beta chains from a single sample sequenced in a study of T cells in localized non-small cell lung cancer. Clones were sequenced by immunoSEQ multiplex PCR, and TCRdb holds only the in-frame ones, with some missing. The sample lists some 50,000 clones, more than 85% occurring once. The sample consisted of PBMCs, taken before any cancer treatment. The receptors come from a female donor with stage II lung adenocarcinoma.

This clone turned up a few times. This chain joins TRBV18 and TRBJ1-1; D is ambiguous. Germline CDR1 is KGHSH and CDR2 is LQKENI. The CDR3 length is 13 residues. V gave up 5 bases and J gave up 0 bases, with 7 bases separating them. For the CDR3, the DNA is TGTGCCAGCTCAGGCCTCATGAACACTGAAGCTTTCTTT. The encoded protein is CASSGLMNTEAFF.

The chain carries TRBV5-4 and TRBJ2-1; 9 bases agree with TRBD2. The CDR3 sequence is 18 residues long. V was pared by 2 bases and J by 0 bases, with 9 bases of the junction left unmatched. Germline values: CDR1 SGHNT, CDR2 YYREEE (reference sequence). The CDR3 reads CASSLPGLATSSYNEQFF. The CDR3 DNA follows: TGTGCCAGCAGCTTACCGGGACTAGCTACCAGCTCCTACAATGAGCAGTTCTTC.

The chain carries TRBV18 and TRBJ1-2, with TRBD1 matching 12 bases. Trimming cost V 0 bases and J 7 bases; bases outside gene matches: 9. The CDR3 loop spans 17 amino acids. Germline V gives CDR1 KGHSH, CDR2 LQKENI. Here the CDR3 DNA reads TGTGCCAGCTCACCACCGGGACAGGGGGCGTTAGCGGGTGGCTACACCTTC. The encoded protein is CASSPPGQGALAGGYTF.

This chain uses TRBV11-2 with TRBJ2-5; D gene uncertain. CDR3 length: 13 residues. Germline CDR1 and CDR2: SGHAT and FQNNGV. V was cut by 3 bases and J by 3 bases, with 8 bases left in between. DNA of the CDR3: TGTGCCAGCAGCTTTGTGTTCAAAGAGACCCAGTACTTC. Its protein product is CASSFVFKETQYF.

The chain couples TRBV30 to TRBJ2-1, with 10 nucleotides matching TRBD2. Losses at the gene ends were 4 bases for V and 1 base for J; bases not matched to a gene: 4. CDR3 length: 15 amino acids. CDR1 and CDR2 (germline): GTSNPN, SVGIG (reference sequence). Here the CDR3 DNA reads TGTGCCTGGAAAAGCGGGGGGGCATCCTACAATGAGCAGTTCTTC. It encodes CAWKSGGASYNEQFF. Combining the CDR3 with reference TRBV30 and TRBJ2-1 gives the whole variable domain SQTIHQWPATLVQPVGSPLSLECTVEGTSNPNLYWYRQAAGRGLQLLFYSVGIGQISSEVPQNLSASRPQDRQFILSSKKLLLSDSGFYLCAWKSGGASYNEQFFGPGTRLTVL.

V gene TRBV23-1 combines with J gene TRBJ1-1; D call uncertain. TRBV23-1 is classed as an ORF, of uncertain function. V was pared by 4 bases and J by 0 bases, with 15 bases between. This CDR3 has 16 residues. CDR3 residues: CASSLQREIVNTEAFF. The CDR3 DNA reads TGCGCCAGCAGTCTTCAAAGGGAGATTGTGAACACTGAAGCTTTCTTT.

The V and J genes are TRBV5-1 and TRBJ2-2, with 10 positions matching TRBD2. The CDR3 is 17 residues long. With 2 bases clipped from V and 1 base from J, the junction kept 5 bases outside the gene matches. Looked up from germline, CDR1 is SGHRS and CDR2 is YFSETQ. CDR3 residues: CASSLLAGPRNTGELFF. The CDR3 DNA is TGCGCCAGCAGCTTACTAGCGGGGCCGCGGAACACCGGGGAGCTGTTTTTT.

This clone has only a few counts. The chain carries TRBV2 and TRBJ1-6; 8 bases agree with TRBD1. This CDR3 comprises 15 residues. CDR1 and CDR2 (germline): SNHLY, FYNNEI. The trim removed 10 bases at V and 10 bases at J, leaving 15 bases unmatched. This CDR3 is CATKTGAGGNSPLHF. DNA of the CDR3: TGTGCCACAAAGACAGGGGCTGGCGGTAACTCACCCCTCCACTTT.

This chain connects TRBV14 to TRBJ2-3; D is unresolved. The CDR3 consists of 14 residues. Per the germline V gene, CDR1 is SGHDN and CDR2 is FVKESK. Trimming removed 3 bases at V and 0 bases at J, with 7 bases between. DNA for the CDR3: TGTGCCAGCAGCCAGTGGGAAAGCACAGATACGCAGTATTTT. Its protein product is CASSQWESTDTQYF. Drawing the rest from reference TRBV14 and TRBJ2-3, the complete variable domain is EAGVTQFPSHSVIEKGQTVTLRCDPISGHDNLYWYRRVMGKEIKFLLHFVKESKQDESGMPNNRFLAERTGGTYSTLKVQPAELEDSGVYFCASSQWESTDTQYFGPGTRLTVL.

The chain recombines TRBV29-1 with TRBJ2-1, with 8 bases that match TRBD1. Germline V lookup: CDR1 SQVTM, CDR2 ANQGSEA. J gave up 2 bases and V 8 bases, and 8 bases lay outside the gene matches. The CDR3 is 14 amino acids. DNA of the CDR3: TGCAGCTTGGGCCAGGGGGCTACCTACAATGAGCAGTTCTTC. It translates to CSLGQGATYNEQFF.

The rearrangement joins TRBV6-1 to TRBJ1-4, with D unclear. V lost 6 bases to trimming and J lost 3 bases, with 14 bases between them. This CDR3 comprises 15 residues. CDR1 MNHNS and CDR2 SASEGT come from the germline V gene. The chain's CDR3 is CASSESAHPNEKLFF. The DNA for the CDR3 is TGTGCCAGCAGCGAGTCGGCTCATCCTAATGAAAAACTGTTTTTT.

The chain employs TRBV11-3 and TRBJ2-1; 7 positions match TRBD1. Germline loops: CDR1 SGHNT, CDR2 YENEEA. The trim removed 5 bases at V and 5 bases at J, leaving 6 bases unmatched. This CDR3 is built from 14 residues. CDR3 region: CASSEGTVNNEQFF. The CDR3 DNA follows: TGTGCCAGCAGCGAGGGGACAGTGAACAATGAGCAGTTCTTC.

This chain joins TRBV15 and TRBJ2-2; the match to TRBD1 covers 7 bases. V dropped 0 bases and J dropped 8; count of bases not matched to a gene: 6. The CDR3 sequence is 15 residues long. Germline V gene lookup returns CDR1 LNHNV and CDR2 YYDKDF (reference sequence). CDR3 region: CATSRDRQGSGELFF. CDR3 coding DNA: TGTGCCACCAGCAGAGATCGACAGGGCTCGGGGGAGCTGTTTTTT. The full variable domain, with the rest looked up from reference TRBV15 and TRBJ2-2, is DAMVIQNPRYQVTQFGKPVTLSCSQTLNHNVMYWYQQKSSQAPKLLFHYYDKDFNNEADTPDNFQSRRPNTSFCFLDIRSPGLGDTAMYLCATSRDRQGSGELFFGEGSRLTVL.

The chain is built from TRBV7-6 and TRBJ2-1; 13 bases match TRBD2. This CDR3 has 19 amino acids. Per germline, CDR1 SGHVS and CDR2 FNYEAQ. V lost 4 bases and J lost 0; bases outside the gene matches: 9. Written as DNA, the CDR3 is TGTGCCAGCAGCTCGAGACTAGCGGGGGGTATCAGCTCCTACAATGAGCAGTTCTTC. It translates to CASSSRLAGGISSYNEQFF.

CDR3 bases: TGTGCCAGCAGCTTAAGTCCGGAACAGCCCCAGCATTTT. It encodes CASSLSPEQPQHF. The rearrangement uses TRBV7-9 and TRBJ1-5; D is ambiguous. Germline CDR1 reads SEHNR; CDR2 reads FQNEAQ (reference sequence). The V gene lost 2 bases and the J gene lost 7 bases, with 9 bases spanning the gap. This CDR3 contains 13 residues. The full variable domain, its missing parts supplied by reference TRBV7-9 and TRBJ1-5, is DTGVSQNPRHKITKRGQNVTFRCDPISEHNRLYWYRQTLGQGPEFLTYFQNEAQLEKSRLLSDRFSAERPKGSFSTLEIQRTEQGDSAMYLCASSLSPEQPQHFGDGTRLSIL.

The rearrangement links TRBV25-1 to TRBJ1-6, with D possibly TRBD1 on 5 matching bases. CDR3 length: 16 amino acids. The V end was cut by 2 bases, the J end by 6 bases, with 14 bases between. Looked up from germline, CDR1 is MGHDK and CDR2 is SYGVNS. CDR3 coding DNA: TGTGCCAGCAGTGAAGTAGCAGGGAACTTTAATTCACCCCTCCACTTT. Its protein is CASSEVAGNFNSPLHF. The entire variable domain, with the rest obtained from reference TRBV25-1 and TRBJ1-6, is as follows: EADIYQTPRYLVIGTGKKITLECSQTMGHDKMYWYQQDPGMELHLIHYSYGVNSTEKGDLSSESTVSRIRTEHFPLTLESARPSHTSQYLCASSEVAGNFNSPLHFGNGTRLTVT.

This rearrangement joins TRBV7-9 to TRBJ1-2; 9 bases agree with TRBD1. The V gene end was trimmed by 1 base and the J gene end by 5 bases; junction bases not matched to a gene: 11. Germline V gene data show CDR1 as SEHNR and CDR2 as FQNEAQ (reference sequence). The CDR3 consists of 17 residues. CDR3 nucleotide sequence: TGTGCCAGCAGCTTAGGATTTTCAGGACAGGGGATTTATGGCTACACCTTC. As protein: CASSLGFSGQGIYGYTF.

The DNA of the CDR3 is TGCGCCAGCAGCTCGGGACCGACGAACACTGAAGCTTTCTTT. As protein: CASSSGPTNTEAFF. V and J are TRBV5-1 and TRBJ1-1, with D possibly being TRBD1 (5 bases). Per germline, CDR1 SGHRS and CDR2 YFSETQ. Trimming left V 3 bases short and J 1 base short, with 10 bases between. The CDR3 is 14 residues long. Based on the CDR3 plus reference TRBV5-1 and TRBJ1-1, the full variable domain is KAGVTQTPRYLIKTRGQQVTLSCSPISGHRSVSWYQQTPGQGLQFLFEYFSETQRNKGNFPGRFSGRQFSNSRSEMNVSTLELGDSALYLCASSSGPTNTEAFFGQGTRLTVV.

Only one count was recorded for this clone. The genes are TRBV11-2 and TRBJ1-2; tentatively, D is TRBD1 (5 bases). Trimming removed 5 bases from V and 6 bases from J, with 19 bases in between. The CDR3 length is 15 residues. The germline CDR1 and CDR2 sequences are SGHAT and FQNNGV. CDR3 DNA sequence: TGTGCCAGCAGCCGCCGAGCGAGGGACTCACATGGCTACACCTTC. This translates into CASSRRARDSHGYTF. Combining the CDR3 with reference TRBV11-2 and TRBJ1-2 gives the whole variable domain EAGVAQSPRYKIIEKRQSVAFWCNPISGHATLYWYQQILGQGPKLLIQFQNNGVVDDSQLPKDRFSAERLKGVDSTLKIQPAKLEDSAVYLCASSRRARDSHGYTFGSGTRLTVV.

The J gene is TRBJ2-1, the V gene TRBV2; the D gene is possibly TRBD2 (6 bases). V lost 8 bases and J 10 bases, leaving 21 bases between the germline ends. The CDR3 consists of 14 residues. Per germline, CDR1 SNHLY and CDR2 FYNNEI. CDR3 in DNA: TGTGCCAGCCCCCCAGAGCGGGCCCCAGTGGAGCAGTTCTTC. Translating gives CASPPERAPVEQFF.